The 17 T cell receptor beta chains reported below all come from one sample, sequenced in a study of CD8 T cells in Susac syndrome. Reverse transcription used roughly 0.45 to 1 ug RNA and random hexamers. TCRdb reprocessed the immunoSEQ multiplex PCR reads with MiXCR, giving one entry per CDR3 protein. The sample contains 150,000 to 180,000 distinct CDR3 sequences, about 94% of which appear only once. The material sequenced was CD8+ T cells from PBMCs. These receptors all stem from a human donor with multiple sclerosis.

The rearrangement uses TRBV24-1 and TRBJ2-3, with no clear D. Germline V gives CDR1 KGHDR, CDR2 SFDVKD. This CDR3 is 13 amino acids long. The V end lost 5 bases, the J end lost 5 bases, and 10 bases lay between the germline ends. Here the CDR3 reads CATSGNPRDTQYF. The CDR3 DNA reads TGTGCCACCAGTGGAAACCCTCGAGATACGCAGTATTTT.

This CDR3 reads CASSGRPYEQYF. The CDR3 DNA reads as TGTGCCAGCAGTGGCAGGCCCTACGAGCAGTACTTC. The rearrangement uses TRBV2 and TRBJ2-7, with D unresolved. The CDR3 spans 12 residues. V dropped 4 bases and J dropped 2 bases, with 6 bases sitting between them. Looked up from germline, CDR1 is SNHLY and CDR2 is FYNNEI. Filled out from reference TRBV2 and TRBJ2-7, the complete variable domain reads EPEVTQTPSHQVTQMGQEVILRCVPISNHLYFYWYRQILGQKVEFLVSFYNNEISEKSEIFDDQFSVERPDGSNFTLKIRSTKLEDSAMYFCASSGRPYEQYFGPGTRLTVT.

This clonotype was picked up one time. The CDR3: CASSRQGEVGAFF. In DNA form, the CDR3 reads TGTGCCAGCAGCAGACAGGGTGAGGTTGGAGCTTTCTTT. The chain joins TRBV7-2 to TRBJ1-1, with 7 nucleotides matching TRBD1. Germline V gives CDR1 SGHTA, CDR2 FQGNSA. This CDR3 comprises 13 residues. The trim removed 5 bases at V and 10 bases at J, leaving 10 bases unmatched. The full variable domain, its missing parts supplied by reference TRBV7-2 and TRBJ1-1, is GAGVSQSPSNKVTEKGKDVELRCDPISGHTALYWYRQSLGQGLEFLIYFQGNSAPDKSGLPSDRFSAERTGGSVSTLTIQRTQQEDSAVYLCASSRQGEVGAFFGQGTRLTVV.

CDR3 DNA sequence: TGTGCCAGCACCAACCTGGCGGGGACCCTTAGTAAGCTGTTTTTT. It codes for CASTNLAGTLSKLFF. The genes are TRBV28 and TRBJ2-2; tentative D call: TRBD2 (6 bases). Trimming pared 7 bases from V and 12 bases from J, leaving 24 bases between. Germline V gene data show CDR1 as MDHEN and CDR2 as SYDVKM. This CDR3 is 15 amino acids long. The complete variable domain, with remaining parts taken from reference TRBV28 and TRBJ2-2, reads DVKVTQSSRYLVKRTGEKVFLECVQDMDHENMFWYRQDPGLGLRLIYFSYDVKMKEKGDIPEGYSVSREKKERFSLILESASTNQTSMYLCASTNLAGTLSKLFFGEGSRLTVL.

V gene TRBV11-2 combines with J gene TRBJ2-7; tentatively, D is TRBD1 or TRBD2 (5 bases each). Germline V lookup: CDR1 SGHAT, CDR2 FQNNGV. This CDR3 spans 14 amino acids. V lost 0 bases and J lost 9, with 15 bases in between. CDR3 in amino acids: CASSLEARGWVQYF. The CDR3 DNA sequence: TGTGCCAGCAGCTTAGAAGCACGGGGCTGGGTGCAGTACTTC.

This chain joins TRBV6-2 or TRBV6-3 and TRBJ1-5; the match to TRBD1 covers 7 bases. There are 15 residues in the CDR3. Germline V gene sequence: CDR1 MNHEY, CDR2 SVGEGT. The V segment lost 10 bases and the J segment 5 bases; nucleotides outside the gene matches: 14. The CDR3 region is CATLGQTNSYQPQHF. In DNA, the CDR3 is TGTGCCACCTTGGGACAGACGAATAGTTATCAGCCCCAGCATTTT.

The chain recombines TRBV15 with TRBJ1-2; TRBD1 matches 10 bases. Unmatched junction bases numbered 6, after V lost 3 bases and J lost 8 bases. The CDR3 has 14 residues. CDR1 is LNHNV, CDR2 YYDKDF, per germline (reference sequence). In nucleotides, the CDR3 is TGTGCCACCAGCAGCGACAGGGGGCTTGGGGGCTACACCTTC. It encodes CATSSDRGLGGYTF. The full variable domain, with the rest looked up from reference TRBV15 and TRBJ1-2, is DAMVIQNPRYQVTQFGKPVTLSCSQTLNHNVMYWYQQKSSQAPKLLFHYYDKDFNNEADTPDNFQSRRPNTSFCFLDIRSPGLGDTAMYLCATSSDRGLGGYTFGSGTRLTVV.

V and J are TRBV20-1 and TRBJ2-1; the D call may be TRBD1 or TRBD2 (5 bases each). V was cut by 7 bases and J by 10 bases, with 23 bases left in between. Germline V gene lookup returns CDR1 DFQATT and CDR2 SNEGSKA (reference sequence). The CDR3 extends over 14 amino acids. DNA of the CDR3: TGCAGTGAAATGGAACGGGGACCCTATGAGGAGCAGTTCTTC. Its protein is CSEMERGPYEEQFF.

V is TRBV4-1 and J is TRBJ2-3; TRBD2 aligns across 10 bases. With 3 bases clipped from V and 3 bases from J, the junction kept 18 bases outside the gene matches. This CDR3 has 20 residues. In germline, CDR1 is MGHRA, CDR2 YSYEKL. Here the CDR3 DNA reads TGCGCCAGCAGCCACCCGAAGTCCCCCAGCTCGGGACTAGCGACAGATACGCAGTATTTT. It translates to CASSHPKSPSSGLATDTQYF.

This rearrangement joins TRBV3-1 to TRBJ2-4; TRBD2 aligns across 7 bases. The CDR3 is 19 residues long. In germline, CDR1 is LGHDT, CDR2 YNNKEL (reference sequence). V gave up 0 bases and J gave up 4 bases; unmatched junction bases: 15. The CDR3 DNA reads TGTGCCAGCAGCCAAGATCGCGGACTACCGGGGGGAAGAAAAAACATTCAGTACTTC. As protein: CASSQDRGLPGGRKNIQYF.

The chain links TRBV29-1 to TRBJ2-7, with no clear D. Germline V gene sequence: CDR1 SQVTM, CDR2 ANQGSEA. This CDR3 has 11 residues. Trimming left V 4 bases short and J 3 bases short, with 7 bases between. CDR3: CSVVGRYEQYF. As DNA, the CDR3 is TGCAGCGTTGTCGGTCGCTACGAGCAGTACTTC.

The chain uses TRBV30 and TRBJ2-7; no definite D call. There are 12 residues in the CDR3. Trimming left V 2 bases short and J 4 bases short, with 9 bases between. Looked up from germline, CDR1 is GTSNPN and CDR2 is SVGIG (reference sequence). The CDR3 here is CAWSFSMYEQYF. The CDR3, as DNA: TGTGCCTGGAGTTTTTCGATGTACGAGCAGTACTTC.

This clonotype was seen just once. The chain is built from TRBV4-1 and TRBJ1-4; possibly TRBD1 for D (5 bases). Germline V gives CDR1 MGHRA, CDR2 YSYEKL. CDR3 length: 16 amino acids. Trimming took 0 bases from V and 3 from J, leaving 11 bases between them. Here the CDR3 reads CASSQDAGWANEKLFF. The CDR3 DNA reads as TGCGCCAGCAGCCAAGATGCAGGGTGGGCTAATGAAAAACTGTTTTTT.

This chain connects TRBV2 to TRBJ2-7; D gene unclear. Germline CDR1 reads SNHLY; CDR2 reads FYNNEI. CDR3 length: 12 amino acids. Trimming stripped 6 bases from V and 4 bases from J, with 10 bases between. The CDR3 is CASRGQLYEQYF. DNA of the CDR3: TGTGCCAGCAGGGGTCAGTTGTACGAGCAGTACTTC.

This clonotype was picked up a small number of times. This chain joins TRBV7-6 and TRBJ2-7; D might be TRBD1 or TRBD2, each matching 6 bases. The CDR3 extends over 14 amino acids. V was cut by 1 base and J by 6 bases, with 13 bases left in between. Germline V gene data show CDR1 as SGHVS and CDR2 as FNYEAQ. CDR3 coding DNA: TGTGCCAGCAGCTTAGGAGGCCGGGGGCTCGAGCAGTACTTC. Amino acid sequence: CASSLGGRGLEQYF.

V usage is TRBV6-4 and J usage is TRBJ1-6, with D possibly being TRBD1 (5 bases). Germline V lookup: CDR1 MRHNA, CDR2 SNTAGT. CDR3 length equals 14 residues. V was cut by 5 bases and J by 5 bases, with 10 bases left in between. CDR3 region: CASSRDGHNSPLHF. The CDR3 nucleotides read TGTGCCAGCAGTCGGGACGGTCATAATTCACCCCTCCACTTT.

The CDR3 DNA is TGTGCCAGCAGCTTACCTTCGGTGTGGGGTACTGAAGCTTTCTTT. Translated, it gives CASSLPSVWGTEAFF. The chain links TRBV7-9 to TRBJ1-1; no reliable D call. The germline CDR1 and CDR2 sequences are SEHNR and FQNEAQ (reference sequence). Trimming removed 2 bases from V and 5 bases from J, with 15 bases in between. The CDR3 has 15 residues. Variable domain in full (rest from reference TRBV7-9 and TRBJ1-1): DTGVSQNPRHKITKRGQNVTFRCDPISEHNRLYWYRQTLGQGPEFLTYFQNEAQLEKSRLLSDRFSAERPKGSFSTLEIQRTEQGDSAMYLCASSLPSVWGTEAFFGQGTRLTVV.